The source of this TCR beta chain is a study of monozygotic twins with inflammatory bowel disease. Regarding the study as a whole: Among IBD patients, fewer clonotypes were shared with others than among healthy twins, especially with disease activity.

A template switching step added UMIs, each with a 6-nucleotide sample barcode. TCRdb reprocessed the 5' RACE reads, keeping one entry per CDR3 protein, no DNA. Across some 99,000 distinct CDR3 sequences, the top ten clones capture under 15% of the sample. As regards this clonotype: The antigen remains undetermined.

The CDR3 runs to 13 residues. CDR1 and CDR2 from the germline V gene are DFQATT and SNEGSKA (reference sequence). Sequencing was performed on blood. This TCR was sampled from a human donor with ulcerative colitis or Crohn's disease, or a healthy co-twin of an affected twin (not recorded which). The V and J genes are TRBV20-1 and TRBJ1-2; TCRdb's D call, TRBD1, is unchecked because there is no DNA. The CDR3 loop reads CSASIQGVGGYTF.